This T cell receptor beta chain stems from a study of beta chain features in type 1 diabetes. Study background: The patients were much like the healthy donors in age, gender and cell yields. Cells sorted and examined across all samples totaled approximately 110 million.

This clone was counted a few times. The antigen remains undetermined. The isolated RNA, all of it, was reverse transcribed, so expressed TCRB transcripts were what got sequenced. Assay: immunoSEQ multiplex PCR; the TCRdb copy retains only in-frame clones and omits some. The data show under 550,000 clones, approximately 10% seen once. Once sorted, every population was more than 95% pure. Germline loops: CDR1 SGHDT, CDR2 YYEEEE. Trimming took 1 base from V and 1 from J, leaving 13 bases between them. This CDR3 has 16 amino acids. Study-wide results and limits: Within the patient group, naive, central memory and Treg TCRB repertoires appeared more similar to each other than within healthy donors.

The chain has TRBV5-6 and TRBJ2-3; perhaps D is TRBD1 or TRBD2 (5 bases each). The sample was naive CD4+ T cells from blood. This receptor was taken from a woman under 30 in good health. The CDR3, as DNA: TGTGCCAGCAGCTTGCAGGGACGGTTGGGCACAGATACGCAGTATTTT. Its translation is CASSLQGRLGTDTQYF. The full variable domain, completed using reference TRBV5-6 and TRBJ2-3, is DAGVTQSPTHLIKTRGQQVTLRCSPKSGHDTVSWYQQALGQGPQFIFQYYEEEERQRGNFPDRFSGHQFPNYSSELNVNALLLGDSALYLCASSLQGRLGTDTQYFGPGTRLTVL.